The TCR beta chain under discussion was sequenced for a study of blood T cell repertoires in COVID-19. At the level of the study: COVID-19 samples collected from the United States, Italy and Spain covered acute and convalescent phases. The analysed material was cDNA or gDNA that came from T cells, B-cell-depleted T cells, or PBMCs.

In the study's own analysis: Amplification of reference gene primers provided the estimated nucleated cell counts. The data were produced by immunoSEQ multiplex PCR, yet TCRdb's version contains in-frame clones alone and is incomplete. From that table come the V and J calls and clone size; the DNA was used to work out D and trimming. The profile covers roughly 49,000 clones, with approximately 84% appearing a single time and about 4.5% taken by the ten largest. Germline CDR1 MDHEN, CDR2 SYDVKM. This CDR3 has 14 residues. V lost 2 bases to trimming and J lost 8 bases; unmatched junction nucleotides: 5.

V is TRBV28 and J is TRBJ2-1, with 8 bases that match TRBD2. The receptor's source is a man aged 50 to 59 with active COVID-19. The material sequenced was peripheral blood. The CDR3, as DNA: TGTGCCAGCAGTTTAACGGGGGGGTCGGATGAGCAGTTCTTC. Its protein is CASSLTGGSDEQFF.